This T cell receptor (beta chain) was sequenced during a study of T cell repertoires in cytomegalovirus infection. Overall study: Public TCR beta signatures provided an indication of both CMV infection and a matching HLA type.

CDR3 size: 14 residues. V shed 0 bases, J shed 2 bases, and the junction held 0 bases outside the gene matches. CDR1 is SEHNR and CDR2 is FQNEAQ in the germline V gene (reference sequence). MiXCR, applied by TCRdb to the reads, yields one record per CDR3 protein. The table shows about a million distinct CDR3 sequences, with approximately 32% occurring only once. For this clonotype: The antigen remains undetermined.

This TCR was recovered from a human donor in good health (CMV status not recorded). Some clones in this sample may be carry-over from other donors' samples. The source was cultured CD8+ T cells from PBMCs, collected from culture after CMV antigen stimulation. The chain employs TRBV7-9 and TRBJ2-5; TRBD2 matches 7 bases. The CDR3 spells CASSLARGQETQYF. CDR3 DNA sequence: TGTGCCAGCAGCTTAGCGCGGGGGCAAGAGACCCAGTACTTC.